The 3 T cell receptor beta chains in this list originate from one sample, sequenced in a study of shared clonotypes between healthy human individuals. The assay was immunoSEQ multiplex PCR, and TCRdb's table has in-frame clones only and misses some. The sample shows 2 million to 3 million clones, over 85% of them seen only once. The specimen was naive CD4+ T cells from PBMCs. Subset in this sample: CD45RA+ positively selected. The receptors stem from a man between 18 and 35 years old in good health. Some clones in this sample may be carry-over from other donors' samples.

The chain carries TRBV5-1 and TRBJ2-1, with TRBD1 matching 7 bases. V lost 6 bases, J lost 0 bases, and 12 bases stayed unmatched. Looked up from germline, CDR1 is SGHRS and CDR2 is YFSETQ. CDR3 length: 17 residues. The CDR3 loop is CASKTQGTWYSYNEQFF. The CDR3 nucleotides read TGCGCCAGCAAAACACAGGGGACGTGGTACTCCTACAATGAGCAGTTCTTC. Looking up the rest from reference TRBV5-1 and TRBJ2-1 gives the full variable domain: KAGVTQTPRYLIKTRGQQVTLSCSPISGHRSVSWYQQTPGQGLQFLFEYFSETQRNKGNFPGRFSGRQFSNSRSEMNVSTLELGDSALYLCASKTQGTWYSYNEQFFGPGTRLTVL.

The V call is TRBV9, the J call TRBJ1-4; TRBD1 matches at 8 bases. The CDR3 covers 14 residues. Germline values: CDR1 SGDLS, CDR2 YYNGEE. Trimming took 4 bases from V and 7 from J; bases not matched to a gene: 6. Here the CDR3 DNA reads TGTGCCAGCAGCCCGGGACAGGTAGTTGAAAAACTGTTTTTT. Its translation: CASSPGQVVEKLFF.

This clone appeared a single time. The rearrangement joins TRBV28 to TRBJ2-1; a weak D match, TRBD2 (6 bases). Germline loops: CDR1 MDHEN, CDR2 SYDVKM. The CDR3 extends over 16 amino acids. The V gene lost 4 bases and the J gene lost 0 bases, with 13 bases spanning the gap. The CDR3, as DNA: TGTGCCAGCAGTTATGGAGGACTAAGCTCCTACAATGAGCAGTTCTTC. This gives the protein CASSYGGLSSYNEQFF.